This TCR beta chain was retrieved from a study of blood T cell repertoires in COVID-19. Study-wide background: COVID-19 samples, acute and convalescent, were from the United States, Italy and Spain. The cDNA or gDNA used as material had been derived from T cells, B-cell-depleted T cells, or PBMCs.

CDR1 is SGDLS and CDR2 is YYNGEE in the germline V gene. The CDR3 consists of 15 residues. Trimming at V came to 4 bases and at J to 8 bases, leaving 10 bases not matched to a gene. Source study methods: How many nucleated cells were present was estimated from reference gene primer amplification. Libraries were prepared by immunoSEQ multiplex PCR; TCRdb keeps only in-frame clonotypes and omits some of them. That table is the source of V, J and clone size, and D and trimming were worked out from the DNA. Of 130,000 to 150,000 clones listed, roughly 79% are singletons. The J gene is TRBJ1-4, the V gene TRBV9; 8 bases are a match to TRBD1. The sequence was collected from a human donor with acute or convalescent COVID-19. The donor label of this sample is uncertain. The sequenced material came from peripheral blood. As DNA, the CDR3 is TGTGCCAGCAGCAGAAACACAGGGGGAGAAGAAAAACTGTTTTTT. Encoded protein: CASSRNTGGEEKLFF.